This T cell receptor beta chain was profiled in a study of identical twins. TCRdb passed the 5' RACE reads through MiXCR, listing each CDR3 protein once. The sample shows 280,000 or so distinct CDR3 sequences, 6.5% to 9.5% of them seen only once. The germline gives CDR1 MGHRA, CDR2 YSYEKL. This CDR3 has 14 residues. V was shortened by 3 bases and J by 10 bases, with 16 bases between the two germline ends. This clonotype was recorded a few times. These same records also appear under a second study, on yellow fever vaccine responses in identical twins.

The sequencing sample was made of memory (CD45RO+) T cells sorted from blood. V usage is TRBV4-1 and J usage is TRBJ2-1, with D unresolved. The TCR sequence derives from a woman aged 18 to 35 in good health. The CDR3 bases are TGCGCCAGCAGCCATCACGGGTGGCCTCGGGAGCAGTTCTTC. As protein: CASSHHGWPREQFF.